This note documents a single T cell receptor (beta chain) sequence. This sample is drawn from a study of cytomegalovirus exposure and HLA in healthy donors. Both 60 Vbeta primers and 13 Jbeta primers went into the PCR. Libraries were prepared by immunoSEQ multiplex PCR; TCRdb keeps only in-frame clonotypes and omits some of them. The sample has 150,000 to 200,000 clones; about 80% are singletons. This CDR3 has 14 residues. The V gene end was trimmed by 7 bases and the J gene end by 3 bases; junction bases not matched to a gene: 4. CDR1 and CDR2 from the germline V gene are MNHNY and SVGAGI (reference sequence).

The V gene is TRBV6-6, the J gene TRBJ2-1, with 9 bases that match TRBD2. Sequences were obtained from PBMCs. The TCR sequence derives from a man aged 35 to 55 in good health and CMV-seropositive. For the CDR3, the DNA is TGTGCCAGCACTCGACTAGCGGTCTACAATGAGCAGTTCTTC. Its protein is CASTRLAVYNEQFF.